The next 30 T cell receptor beta chains were all read from a single sample in a study of identical twins. TCRdb re-called the 5' RACE reads through MiXCR, storing one row per CDR3 protein. The sample lists about 190,000 distinct CDR3 sequences, approximately 15% occurring once. The sample was also linked to a second study, of T cells expressing NK-cell markers.

The specimen sequenced was CD8+ T cells sorted from blood. Every receptor here comes from a woman aged 18-35 years in good health.

The genes are TRBV29-1 and TRBJ1-1; D may be TRBD1 (5 bases). CDR1 and CDR2 (germline): SQVTM, ANQGSEA. The CDR3 is made up of 13 amino acids. Trimming took off 4 bases at V and 5 bases at J, with 14 bases between the two ends. The DNA for the CDR3 is TGCAGCGTTGCGAGGGGTGCGGGGACTGAAGCTTTCTTT. Translated, it gives CSVARGAGTEAFF. Variable domain in full (rest from reference TRBV29-1 and TRBJ1-1): SAVISQKPSRDICQRGTSLTIQCQVDSQVTMMFWYRQQPGQSLTLIATANQGSEATYESGFVIDKFPISRPNLTFSTLTVSNMSPEDSSIYLCSVARGAGTEAFFGQGTRLTVV.

V usage is TRBV6-1 and J usage is TRBJ1-1; D is perhaps TRBD1 (6 bases). V lost 7 bases and J 4 bases, leaving 13 bases between the germline ends. CDR3 size: 13 residues. Germline V gene sequence: CDR1 MNHNS, CDR2 SASEGT. CDR3 amino acids: CASKWSRGTEAFF. As DNA, the CDR3 is TGTGCCAGCAAATGGAGCAGGGGCACTGAAGCTTTCTTT.

This clonotype was found a few times. This chain uses TRBV27 with TRBJ2-1, with D possibly matching TRBD1 (6 bases). The CDR3 has 13 amino acids. Looked up from germline, CDR1 is MNHEY and CDR2 is SMNVEV (reference sequence). Trimming pared 2 bases from V and 6 bases from J, leaving 8 bases between. CDR3 residues: CASSLRGGNEQFF. CDR3 nucleotide sequence: TGTGCCAGCAGTTTAAGAGGGGGCAATGAGCAGTTCTTC.

This rearrangement joins TRBV7-9 to TRBJ1-1; D ambiguous. The CDR3 contains 10 residues. V was clipped by 8 bases and J by 4 bases, with 5 bases between them. Germline V lookup: CDR1 SEHNR, CDR2 FQNEAQ (reference sequence). In DNA form, the CDR3 reads TGTGCCAGCCGGAGCACTGAAGCTTTCTTT. This translates into CASRSTEAFF.

A few counts support this clonotype. The gene calls are TRBV27 and TRBJ2-2; D is uncertain. Between the trimmed V and J ends, which lost 6 bases and 5 bases, there was a span of 13 bases. CDR1 is MNHEY and CDR2 is SMNVEV in the germline V gene (reference sequence). The CDR3 has 14 residues. The CDR3 protein is CASSPLLGTGELFF. For the CDR3, the DNA is TGTGCCAGCAGCCCTCTACTTGGAACCGGGGAGCTGTTTTTT.

The V and J genes are TRBV6-5 and TRBJ2-7; D gene unclear. The CDR3 sequence is 10 residues long. Per germline, CDR1 MNHEY and CDR2 SVGAGI. V was cut by 2 bases and J by 10 bases, with 6 bases left in between. This CDR3 reads CASSYPIQYF. CDR3 nucleotides: TGTGCCAGCAGTTACCCCATACAGTACTTC.

The genes are TRBV12-3 or TRBV12-4 and TRBJ1-3; no clear D gene. The V end lost 5 bases, the J end lost 0 bases, and 11 bases lay between the germline ends. This CDR3 has 15 amino acids. CDR3 bases: TGTGCCAGCAGTCCGGCGATTGGCTCTGGAAACACCATATATTTT. This translates into CASSPAIGSGNTIYF.

The chain couples TRBV12-3 or TRBV12-4 to TRBJ2-3; 10 bases line up with TRBD2. Germline trimming cut 5 bases from V and 0 bases from J; bases unmatched to any gene: 5. The CDR3 runs to 16 residues. In DNA form, the CDR3 reads TGTGCCAGCAGTCCGGAGGGACTAGCGAGCACAGATACGCAGTATTTT. Translation gives CASSPEGLASTDTQYF.

V is TRBV15 and J is TRBJ2-1; 8 bases line up with TRBD2. This CDR3 contains 14 residues. J was trimmed by 8 bases and V by 0 bases; bases with no gene match: 3. CDR1 and CDR2 (germline): LNHNV, YYDKDF (reference sequence). CDR3 protein: CATSRDAAGDEQFF. For the CDR3, the DNA is TGTGCCACCAGCAGAGATGCAGCGGGGGATGAGCAGTTCTTC.

A few counts support this clonotype. V gene TRBV5-6 combines with J gene TRBJ2-7; 8 bases are a match to TRBD1. CDR3 size: 13 residues. With 3 bases clipped from V and 6 bases from J, the junction kept 5 bases outside the gene matches. Germline CDR1 SGHDT, CDR2 YYEEEE. The CDR3 here is CASSSGQAFEQYF. The CDR3 region has the DNA TGTGCCAGCAGCTCGGGACAGGCCTTCGAGCAGTACTTC.

This chain links TRBV4-3 with TRBJ2-1; TRBD1 agrees at 8 bases. The CDR3 runs to 13 residues. J lost 8 bases, V lost 3 bases, and 3 bases had no gene match. The germline V gene has CDR1 LGHNA and CDR2 YSLEER. The CDR3 DNA reads TGCGCCAGCAGCCACAAACAGGGGGATGAGCAGTTCTTC. Amino acid sequence: CASSHKQGDEQFF.

The chain joins TRBV7-9 to TRBJ2-1; D may be TRBD1 (5 bases). Germline-derived CDR1 and CDR2 are SEHNR and FQNEAQ (reference sequence). There are 16 residues in the CDR3. V was shortened by 5 bases and J by 0 bases, with 14 bases between the two germline ends. As DNA, the CDR3 is TGTGCCAGCAGCCCCAGACAGTTGAGCTCCTACAATGAGCAGTTCTTC. This codes for CASSPRQLSSYNEQFF.

The chain links TRBV25-1 to TRBJ2-5; 9 nucleotides line up with TRBD2. Germline V gene data show CDR1 as MGHDK and CDR2 as SYGVNS. CDR3 length: 17 amino acids. Unmatched junction bases numbered 9, after V lost 1 base and J lost 3 bases. CDR3 sequence: CASSESPGLASKETQYF. CDR3 coding DNA: TGTGCCAGCAGTGAATCTCCGGGACTAGCATCAAAAGAGACCCAGTACTTC.

The chain recombines TRBV18 with TRBJ1-1; D is undetermined. This CDR3 region has 13 residues. Trimming cost V 3 bases and J 1 base, with 6 bases left between them. CDR1 and CDR2 from the germline V gene are KGHSH and LQKENI. This CDR3 is CASSPVGNTEAFF. The CDR3 DNA is TGTGCCAGCTCACCGGTTGGGAACACTGAAGCTTTCTTT.

The V and J genes are TRBV20-1 and TRBJ2-7; perhaps TRBD1 as D (5 bases). Germline CDR1 reads DFQATT; CDR2 reads SNEGSKA (reference sequence). The CDR3 runs 16 residues. Trimming took off 1 base at V and 0 bases at J, with 16 bases between the two ends. The CDR3, as DNA: TGCAGTGCTAGAGCCAAGGGGTTTCTGAGCTCCTACGAGCAGTACTTC. Amino acids: CSARAKGFLSSYEQYF.

The chain is built from TRBV4-1 and TRBJ1-1; TRBD1 agrees at 8 bases. J was trimmed by 6 bases and V by 1 base; bases with no gene match: 10. In germline, CDR1 is MGHRA, CDR2 YSYEKL. The CDR3 is 16 amino acids. CDR3 sequence reads: CASSQGGAGGEAEAFF. The CDR3 DNA sequence: TGCGCCAGCAGCCAAGGAGGCGCAGGGGGCGAGGCTGAAGCTTTCTTT.

This clonotype showed up just a few times. V usage is TRBV6-5 and J usage is TRBJ2-3, with TRBD2 matching over 14 bases. The CDR3 has 17 residues. Germline CDR1 MNHEY, CDR2 SVGAGI. V was pared by 0 bases and J by 4 bases, with 3 bases of the junction left unmatched. CDR3 DNA sequence: TGTGCCAGCAGTTACTCCCCGGGACTAGCGGGAGCAGATACGCAGTATTTT. It encodes CASSYSPGLAGADTQYF.

This clonotype was seen only a few times. The chain couples TRBV29-1 to TRBJ2-7; D uncertain. CDR3 length equals 10 residues. Germline CDR1 reads SQVTM; CDR2 reads ANQGSEA. V lost 4 bases, J lost 3 bases, and 4 bases lay in between. Here the CDR3 DNA reads TGCAGCGTTGTTGACTACGAGCAGTACTTC. This translates into CSVVDYEQYF.

The table lists this clonotype with a few counts. The gene calls are TRBV20-1 and TRBJ1-1; no reliable D call. The V end was cut by 5 bases, the J end by 8 bases, with 9 bases between. The CDR3 extends over 10 amino acids. CDR1 is DFQATT and CDR2 is SNEGSKA in the germline V gene (reference sequence). CDR3 DNA sequence: TGCAGTGCTCCGGGCGTAGAAGCTTTCTTT. Its protein is CSAPGVEAFF.

J is TRBJ1-1 and V is TRBV7-9; D is unresolved. This CDR3 region has 13 residues. Between the trimmed V and J ends, which lost 7 bases and 0 bases, there was a span of 9 bases. Germline CDR1 is SEHNR and CDR2 is FQNEAQ (reference sequence). The CDR3 nucleotides read TGTGCCAGCACCGGAGAGATGAACACTGAAGCTTTCTTT. The encoded protein is CASTGEMNTEAFF.

This clonotype was observed a handful of times. The chain carries TRBV3-1 and TRBJ1-5; 8 bases agree with TRBD1. CDR3 length: 14 amino acids. CDR1 LGHDT and CDR2 YNNKEL come from the germline V gene (reference sequence). V shed 5 bases, J shed 6 bases, and the junction held 6 bases outside the gene matches. This CDR3 is CASSSQGASQPQHF. The DNA for the CDR3 is TGTGCCAGCAGCTCTCAGGGGGCGAGTCAGCCCCAGCATTTT. Supplemented by reference TRBV3-1 and TRBJ1-5, the full variable domain reads DTAVSQTPKYLVTQMGNDKSIKCEQNLGHDTMYWYKQDSKKFLKIMFSYNNKELIINETVPNRFSPKSPDKAHLNLHINSLELGDSAVYFCASSSQGASQPQHFGDGTRLSIL.

The chain has TRBV7-8 and TRBJ2-3; 7 bases are shared with TRBD2. CDR1 and CDR2 from the germline V gene are SGHVS and FQNEAQ. This CDR3 has 14 residues. With 6 bases clipped from V and 3 bases from J, the junction kept 6 bases outside the gene matches. CDR3 protein: CASRASGYTDTQYF. The CDR3 DNA follows: TGTGCCAGCAGGGCTAGCGGATATACAGATACGCAGTATTTT.

DNA for the CDR3: TGTGCCAGCAGCTTGGACAGGGATAATTCACCCCTCCACTTT. Its translation is CASSLDRDNSPLHF. The V gene is TRBV5-4, the J gene TRBJ1-6, with D maybe TRBD1 (6 bases). There are 14 residues in the CDR3. Germline CDR1 reads SGHNT; CDR2 reads YYREEE (reference sequence). V lost 0 bases and J lost 5, with 6 bases in between.

In this sample, this clonotype turned up a few times. The CDR3 here is CAWSVQEQFF. For the CDR3, the DNA is TGTGCCTGGAGTGTACAGGAGCAGTTCTTC. The rearrangement uses TRBV30 and TRBJ2-1; D remains ambiguous. The CDR3 contains 10 residues. Trimming took 0 bases from V and 10 from J, leaving 4 bases between them. Germline CDR1 GTSNPN, CDR2 SVGIG (reference sequence).

This chain uses TRBV7-6 with TRBJ2-7; D remains ambiguous. The CDR3 has 16 amino acids. Trimming took 7 bases from V and 0 from J, leaving 19 bases between them. Looked up from germline, CDR1 is SGHVS and CDR2 is FNYEAQ. In DNA, the CDR3 is TGTGCCAGCACCGTTACCCCGGCCGCGAGCTCCTACGAGCAGTACTTC. This gives the protein CASTVTPAASSYEQYF.

V usage is TRBV7-9 and J usage is TRBJ1-1; a possible D gene is TRBD1 (5 bases). Trimming took off 3 bases at V and 7 bases at J, with 12 bases between the two ends. The CDR3 contains 13 residues. The germline V gene has CDR1 SEHNR and CDR2 FQNEAQ (reference sequence). CDR3 nucleotides: TGTGCCAGCAGCTTGGCCGGGACGGATGAAGCTTTCTTT. Translating gives CASSLAGTDEAFF.

This clonotype was counted only a few times. In DNA form, the CDR3 reads TGTGCCAGCAGCTTGAGGACCGGTGGGGAAGCTTTCTTT. Amino acids: CASSLRTGGEAFF. V is TRBV5-5 and J is TRBJ1-1; D call uncertain. V was trimmed by 1 base and J by 8 bases, leaving 12 bases between them. The germline V gene has CDR1 SGHKS and CDR2 YYEKEE (reference sequence). The CDR3 length is 13 residues.

This clonotype was detected once. The chain links TRBV7-6 to TRBJ2-7, with TRBD2 matching 7 bases. The ends lost 3 bases at V and 7 bases at J; junction bases unmatched: 9. CDR1 is SGHVS, CDR2 FNYEAQ, per germline. This CDR3 comprises 14 residues. CDR3: CASSFGGGRMEQYF. The DNA for the CDR3 is TGTGCCAGCAGCTTTGGTGGCGGGAGAATGGAGCAGTACTTC.

The chain carries TRBV20-1 and TRBJ2-5, with unresolved D. V was cut by 3 bases and J by 5 bases, with 19 bases left in between. The CDR3 is 15 amino acids. Germline values: CDR1 DFQATT, CDR2 SNEGSKA (reference sequence). The CDR3 region is CSASWPQSEEETQYF. DNA for the CDR3: TGCAGTGCTAGTTGGCCTCAATCAGAGGAGGAGACCCAGTACTTC.

The V call is TRBV6-1, the J call TRBJ2-2; D call uncertain. This CDR3 has 13 residues. Trimming removed 7 bases from V and 5 bases from J, with 11 bases in between. The germline CDR1 and CDR2 sequences are MNHNS and SASEGT. This CDR3 is CASTLWSTGELFF. Here the CDR3 DNA reads TGTGCCAGCACTCTATGGTCAACCGGGGAGCTGTTTTTT.